The T cell receptor beta chain under discussion was sequenced for a study of CD8+CD57+ T cells in acquired aplastic anemia. Study details: Sorted cells (CD4+ and CD8+) yielded DNA amounts that averaged around 3.5 ug.

As for this clonotype: Its antigen remains unknown.

The CDR3 runs 15 residues. V lost 5 bases to trimming and J lost 11 bases; unmatched junction nucleotides: 13. CDR1 and CDR2 (germline): SGHTA, FQGNSA. Study results and caveats: No significant difference in CD8+ Simpson's diversity was found between patients and controls.

For CDR3 and TCR beta VDJ profiling, genomic DNA was the template used. MiXCR, run by TCRdb on the reads, gives a single entry per CDR3 protein. The table shows some 280,000 distinct CDR3 sequences, with 50% to 70% occurring only once. The rearrangement links TRBV7-2 to TRBJ2-3, with TRBD2 identical over 10 bases. This receptor was taken from a human donor with severe aplastic anemia or a healthy control (not recorded which). Input material: sorted CD4+, CD8+, or CD8+CD57+ T cells (not recorded which) from PBMCs. The CDR3 coding sequence is TGTGCCAGCAGCACCACTAGCGGGGAGTACAATGAGCAGTATTTT. As protein: CASSTTSGEYNEQYF.